This T cell receptor (beta chain) is from a study of beta chain bispecific antibodies for T cell cancers. Study summary: Healthy donor T cells cocultured with leukemia lines and bispecific antibodies. HPB-ALL carried surface TRBV5-5, while Jurkat carried TRBV12-3. Study results and caveats: In these mixed samples, most targeted TRBV reads derived from the leukemia cell line.

In TCRdb, the 5' RACE reads were re-called with MiXCR into one record per CDR3 protein. The repertoire holds tens of thousands of distinct CDR3 sequences, with about 2.7% as singletons. The V and J ends lost 0 bases and 2 bases respectively, with 12 bases between them. CDR1 and CDR2 from the germline V gene are MNHNY and SVGAGI (reference sequence). The CDR3 is 16 residues long. This clonotype was recorded many times. The antigen is unknown. Either OKT3 anti-CD3 antibody or CD3/CD28 beads expanded T cells from blood mononuclear cells over roughly 3 days. J is TRBJ2-3 and V is TRBV6-6; D could derive from TRBD1 or TRBD2 (5 bases each). Material: healthy donor T cells cultured with leukemia cells. The sequence was obtained from a human donor in good health. Some clones in this sample may be carry-over from other donors' samples. The CDR3 region is CASSYSMGELTDTQYF. As DNA, the CDR3 is TGTGCCAGCAGTTACTCCATGGGGGAACTCACAGATACGCAGTATTTT.